A selection of T cell receptor beta chains follows, all from one sample in a study of T-cell reconstitution after alpha-beta-depleted transplantation in children. TCRdb re-called the PCR reads through MiXCR, storing one row per CDR3 protein. The sample records under 450,000 distinct CDR3 sequences, 13% being singletons. The source was PBMCs, collected from the stem cell graft. Source of these receptors: a human donor who donated a stem cell graft to a child with Fanconi anemia. The CDR3 runs from the conserved cysteine through the conserved F or W. D genes are given only for firm matches. A row's size may be missing; if present it is once, few, many or a size class.

CASSLQGGSAQYF TGTGCCAGCAGCTTGCAGGGGGGATCGGCGCAGTATTTT 13 TRBJ2-3 many NA TRBV7-6
CASSDGTGVGYTF TGCGCCAGCAGCGACGGGACAGGGGTGGGCTACACCTTC 13 TRBJ1-2 NA TRBD1 TRBV5-1
CASSPLWGGAGNIQYF TGTGCCAGCAGCCCGCTTTGGGGGGGGGCCGGAAACATTCAGTACTTC 16 TRBJ2-4 NA NA TRBV11-2
CASNPTKDFIPGELFF TGTGCCAGCAACCCAACGAAGGACTTCATCCCCGGGGAGCTGTTTTTT 16 TRBJ2-2 few NA TRBV13
CSARDKTRQGRNQPQHF TGCAGTGCTAGAGATAAAACGCGACAGGGGCGCAATCAGCCCCAGCATTTT 17 TRBJ1-5 NA TRBD1 TRBV20-1
CASSVVIGETQYF TGTGCCAGCAGTGTCGTGATCGGAGAGACCCAGTACTTC 13 TRBJ2-5 NA NA TRBV2
CSVLWGPSEQFF TGCAGCGTTTTATGGGGGCCGAGTGAGCAGTTCTTC 12 TRBJ2-1 NA NA TRBV29-1
CSASGGDGYTF TGCAGTGCTAGTGGGGGAGATGGCTACACCTTC 11 TRBJ1-2 few NA TRBV20-1
CASSVSRSGYTF TGTGCCAGCAGTGTTAGTAGGTCTGGCTACACCTTC 12 TRBJ1-2 few NA TRBV2
CASSRRGYVDEQFF TGCGCCAGCAGCCGCCGAGGGTATGTGGATGAGCAGTTCTTC 14 TRBJ2-1 many NA TRBV4-3
CASSEFGALETQYF TGTGCCAGCAGTGAATTTGGGGCCCTGGAGACCCAGTACTTC 14 TRBJ2-5 NA NA TRBV25-1
CASSPEGTEAFF TGTGCCAGCTCACCAGAGGGCACTGAAGCTTTCTTT 12 TRBJ1-1 many NA TRBV18
CASSNSEETQYF TGTGCCAGCAGCAACAGTGAAGAGACCCAGTACTTC 12 TRBJ2-5 NA NA TRBV5-6
CASSQNLYYGYTF TGCGCCAGCAGCCAGAACTTATACTATGGCTACACCTTC 13 TRBJ1-2 few NA TRBV4-3
CASSLGDTGAKGTF TGTGCCAGCAGCTTAGGAGATACAGGGGCAAAGGGCACCTTC 14 TRBJ1-2 NA TRBD1 TRBV7-9
CASSLKGINIQYF TGTGCCAGCAGCTTAAAGGGTATTAACATTCAGTACTTC 13 TRBJ2-4 NA NA TRBV7-2
CASSLEGQSYYGYTF TGCGCCAGCAGCTTGGAGGGACAGTCTTACTATGGCTACACCTTC 15 TRBJ1-2 NA TRBD1 TRBV5-1
CASSFLGTGYTDTQYF TGTGCCAGCAGCTTTTTGGGGACAGGGTACACAGATACGCAGTATTTT 16 TRBJ2-3 few TRBD1 TRBV7-9
CASSQGLDFRQPQHF TGCGCCAGCAGCCAAGGACTGGATTTCAGGCAGCCCCAGCATTTT 15 TRBJ1-5 NA NA TRBV4-1
CASSLRGAGTMNTEAFF TGTGCCAGCAGCTTAAGGGGGGCAGGGACCATGAACACTGAAGCTTTCTTT 17 TRBJ1-1 few NA TRBV7-8
CASSSGHLEAFF TGTGCCAGCAGCTCCGGACACCTAGAAGCTTTCTTT 12 TRBJ1-1 few NA TRBV7-2
CASSLGVRGRSNQPQHF TGTGCCAGCAGTTTGGGGGTGAGGGGAAGGAGCAATCAGCCCCAGCATTTT 17 TRBJ1-5 NA NA TRBV28
CASSQVVRGDYGYTF TGTGCCAGCAGCCAAGTCGTCAGGGGGGACTATGGCTACACCTTC 15 TRBJ1-2 NA TRBD1 TRBV4-2
CSALGTGGFNEQFF TGCAGTGCCCTCGGGACAGGGGGGTTCAATGAGCAGTTCTTC 14 TRBJ2-1 NA TRBD1 TRBV20-1
CASSYIADTEAFF TGTGCCAGCAGTTACATTGCGGACACTGAAGCTTTCTTT 13 TRBJ1-1 many NA TRBV6-2/TRBV6-3
CASSQADLEDTIYF TGTGCCAGCAGCCAAGCCGACTTGGAGGACACCATATATTTT 14 TRBJ1-3 NA NA TRBV3-1
CASSLGLSIYEQYF TGTGCCAGCAGTTTAGGGCTTTCAATCTACGAGCAGTACTTC 14 TRBJ2-7 few NA TRBV12-3/TRBV12-4
CASGEYTDTQYF TGTGCCAGCGGGGAATATACAGATACGCAGTATTTT 12 TRBJ2-3 few NA TRBV28
CASSLEQGAGGYTF TGTGCCAGCAGCTTAGAACAGGGGGCGGGTGGCTACACCTTC 14 TRBJ1-2 NA TRBD1 TRBV7-8
CASSPDGAVTPQETQYF TGTGCCAGCAGCCCGGACGGGGCAGTTACACCTCAAGAGACCCAGTACTTC 17 TRBJ2-5 few NA TRBV13
CSADPPSGGGLADTQYF TGCAGTGCTGATCCCCCTAGCGGGGGTGGTCTTGCAGATACGCAGTATTTT 17 TRBJ2-3 many TRBD2 TRBV20-1
CASSFTGGEAEAFF TGCGCCAGCAGCTTTACAGGGGGCGAGGCTGAAGCTTTCTTT 14 TRBJ1-1 NA TRBD1 TRBV5-1
CASSRQTYGYTF TGTGCCAGCAGCCGTCAAACCTATGGCTACACCTTC 12 TRBJ1-2 few NA TRBV3-1
CATSDPSGQGTDTQYF TGTGCCACCAGTGATCCCTCGGGACAGGGGACAGATACGCAGTATTTT 16 TRBJ2-3 NA TRBD1 TRBV24-1
CASSWGETQYF TGTGCCAGCAGTTGGGGAGAGACCCAGTACTTC 11 TRBJ2-5 many NA TRBV27
CASSVTQGRNEKLFF TGTGCCAGCAGCGTTACACAGGGAAGGAATGAAAAACTGTTTTTT 15 TRBJ1-4 NA NA TRBV6-1
CASSLGLNEKLFF TGTGCCAGCAGTTTAGGACTTAATGAAAAACTGTTTTTT 13 TRBJ1-4 many NA TRBV12-3/TRBV12-4
CASSPLPNNEQFF TGTGCCAGCAGCCCTTTGCCAAACAATGAGCAGTTCTTC 13 TRBJ2-1 NA NA TRBV11-2
CASSTDRVYGYTF TGTGCCAGCAGTACAGACAGGGTCTATGGCTACACCTTC 13 TRBJ1-2 many TRBD1 TRBV12-3/TRBV12-4